The present entry profiles one TCR beta chain with its context. The antigen remains undetermined. This CDR3 is built from 15 residues. Trimming removed 2 bases from V and 5 bases from J, with 16 bases in between. In germline, CDR1 is MNHEY, CDR2 SMNVEV (reference sequence). These data originate in a study of graft-versus-host responses after intestinal transplantation. Study context: The transplants performed in recipients were multivisceral, liver-intestinal, or isolated intestinal. Recipients across the board were started on anti-thymocyte globulin induction, then kept on tacrolimus and steroids for roughly 3 years.

The method was immunoSEQ multiplex PCR; TCRdb's version includes in-frame clones alone and lacks a portion of them. In the table there are tens of thousands of clones, 85% to 95% of which are singletons. Study-level points and caveats: The study associated peak circulating GvH clone levels with early post-transplant HvG declines. When patients had graft-donor T cell macrochimerism, their allografts held high graft-versus-host to host-versus-graft clonal ratios.

The clonotype comes from a human patient who received an intestinal transplant, so some T cells may come from the graft donor. V gene TRBV27 combines with J gene TRBJ2-7, with D possibly being TRBD2 (6 bases). The sequencing here drew on PBMCs, taken approximately 66 days after intestinal transplant. The CDR3 loop is CASSLQGGVSHEQYF. CDR3 DNA sequence: TGTGCCAGCAGTTTACAGGGAGGAGTGTCCCACGAGCAGTACTTC.